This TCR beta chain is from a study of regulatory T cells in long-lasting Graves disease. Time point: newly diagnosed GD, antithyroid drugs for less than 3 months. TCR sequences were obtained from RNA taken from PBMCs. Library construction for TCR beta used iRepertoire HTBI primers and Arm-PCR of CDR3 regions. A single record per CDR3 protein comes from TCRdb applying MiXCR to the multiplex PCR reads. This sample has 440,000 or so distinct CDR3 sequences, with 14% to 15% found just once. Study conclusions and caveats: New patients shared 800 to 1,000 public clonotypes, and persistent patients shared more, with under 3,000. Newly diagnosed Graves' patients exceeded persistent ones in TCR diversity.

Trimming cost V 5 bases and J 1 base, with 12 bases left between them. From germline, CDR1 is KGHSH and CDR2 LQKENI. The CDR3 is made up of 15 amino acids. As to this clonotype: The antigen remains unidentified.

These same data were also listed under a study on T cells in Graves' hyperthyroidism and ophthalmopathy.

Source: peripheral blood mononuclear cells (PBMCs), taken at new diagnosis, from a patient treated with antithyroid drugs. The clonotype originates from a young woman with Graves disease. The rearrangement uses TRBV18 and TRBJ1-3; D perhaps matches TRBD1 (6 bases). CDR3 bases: TGTGCCAGCTCAGAAACAGGGTTGTCTGGAAACACCATATATTTT. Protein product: CASSETGLSGNTIYF.